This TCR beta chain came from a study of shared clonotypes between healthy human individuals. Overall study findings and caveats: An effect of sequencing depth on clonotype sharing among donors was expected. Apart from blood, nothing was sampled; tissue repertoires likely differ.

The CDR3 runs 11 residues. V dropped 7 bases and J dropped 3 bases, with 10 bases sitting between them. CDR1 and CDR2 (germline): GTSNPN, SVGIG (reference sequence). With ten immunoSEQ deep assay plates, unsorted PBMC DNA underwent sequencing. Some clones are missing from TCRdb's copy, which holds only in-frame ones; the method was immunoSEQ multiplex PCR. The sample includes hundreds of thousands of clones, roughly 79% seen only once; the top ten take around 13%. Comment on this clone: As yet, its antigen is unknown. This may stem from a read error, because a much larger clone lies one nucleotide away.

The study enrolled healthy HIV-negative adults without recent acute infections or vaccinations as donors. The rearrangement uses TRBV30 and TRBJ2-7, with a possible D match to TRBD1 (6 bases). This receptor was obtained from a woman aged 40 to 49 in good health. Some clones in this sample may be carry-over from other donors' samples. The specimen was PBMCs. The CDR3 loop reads CASKDSYEQYF. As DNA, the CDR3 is TGTGCCTCCAAGGACAGCTACGAGCAGTACTTC.